This section outlines one T cell receptor (beta chain) sequence together with its context. The antigen remains undetermined. TCRdb re-called the RT-PCR reads with MiXCR, one entry per CDR3 protein. The table records around 760,000 distinct CDR3 sequences, 14% of them present only once. These data originate in a study of response to subunit inactivated influenza vaccine. Study-wide results and limits: After each seasonal influenza vaccination, few new T cells are recruited, the authors suggested.

This receptor was taken from a man aged 50-60 years who received an inactivated influenza vaccine. The sequenced sample was PBMCs from blood, obtained about 14 days before vaccination.

The CDR3 sequence: CASSLIGGGLPTDTQYF. As DNA, the CDR3 is TGTGCCAGCAGTTTAATTGGTGGGGGGCTCCCGACAGATACGCAGTATTTT. The chain couples TRBV27 to TRBJ2-3; D tentatively reads TRBD1 or TRBD2 (6 bases each). CDR3 length equals 17 residues. Germline CDR1 MNHEY, CDR2 SMNVEV (reference sequence). V lost 2 bases to trimming and J lost 3 bases, with 18 bases between them.